The 32 T cell receptor beta chains given below trace back to one sample, sequenced in a study of T cell responses to AZD1222 COVID-19 vaccine (dated by TCRdb to 2020 to 2022). Receptors were amplified or captured by the immunoSEQ multiplex PCR assay. What TCRdb holds here is the immuneACCESS table cut down to in-frame rearrangements. Part of the clones is not present; checked against another copy, under half of the missing clones reflect an unresolved V gene, and the others are unexplained. Recorded for this sample are 150,000 to 200,000 clones; approximately 94% of them occurred a single time. Approximately 4.6% of the sample goes to the ten largest clones. The time point label, read with the paper, signifies: about 28 days (+/-7) after the second vaccine dose. The input for sequencing was peripheral blood, taken 28 days after the second AZD1222 dose. Receptor source: an adult who received the AZD1222 COVID-19 vaccine.

The V call is TRBV5-1, the J call TRBJ1-3, with TRBD1 matching 9 bases. From germline, CDR1 is SGHRS and CDR2 YFSETQ. V dropped 4 bases and J dropped 0; count of bases not matched to a gene: 5. CDR3 size: 16 residues. The CDR3 loop reads CASSPGDRASGNTIYF. DNA of the CDR3: TGCGCCAGCAGCCCTGGGGACAGGGCCTCTGGAAACACCATATATTTT.

V gene TRBV2 combines with J gene TRBJ2-4; perhaps TRBD2 as D (5 bases). Germline assignment: CDR1 SNHLY and CDR2 FYNNEI. V was cut by 7 bases and J by 0 bases, with 19 bases left in between. The CDR3 has 17 amino acids. The CDR3 DNA is TGTGCCAGCAAGGCGGGTTCCCCTCGAGGAGCCAAAAACATTCAGTACTTC. It specifies CASKAGSPRGAKNIQYF.

The gene calls are TRBV21-1 and TRBJ2-2; TRBD1, the table's D call, was not compared with the DNA. TRBV21-1 counts as a pseudogene. The CDR3 has 16 residues. The CDR3 DNA is TGTGCCAGCATCCTTAAGACAGGGGCGACAACCGGGGAGCTGTTTTTT. It codes for CASILKTGATTGELFF.

CDR3 in amino acids: CASSQKGSNQPQHF. CDR3 nucleotides: TGTGCCAGCAGCCAAAAGGGGAGTAACCAGCCCCAGCATTTT. The chain joins TRBV3-1 (or the pseudogene TRBV3-2) to TRBJ1-5, with a possible D match to TRBD1 (5 bases). From germline, CDR1 is LGHDT and CDR2 YNNKEL (reference sequence). CDR3 size: 14 residues. Trimming removed 2 bases from V and 7 bases from J, with 12 bases in between.

CDR3 amino acids: CASSLVSGRSLEQYF. The CDR3 DNA follows: TGTGCCAGCAGTTTGGTTAGCGGGAGATCCCTCGAGCAGTACTTC. The chain has TRBV28 and TRBJ2-7; 9 bases map to TRBD2. The germline gives CDR1 MDHEN, CDR2 SYDVKM. The CDR3 length is 15 residues. The ends lost 3 bases at V and 6 bases at J; junction bases unmatched: 9. The full variable domain, with the rest looked up from reference TRBV28 and TRBJ2-7, is DVKVTQSSRYLVKRTGEKVFLECVQDMDHENMFWYRQDPGLGLRLIYFSYDVKMKEKGDIPEGYSVSREKKERFSLILESASTNQTSMYLCASSLVSGRSLEQYFGPGTRLTVT.

The chain combines TRBV6-5 with TRBJ1-2, with 10 positions matching TRBD1. Looked up from germline, CDR1 is MNHEY and CDR2 is SVGAGI. The CDR3 loop spans 15 amino acids. V lost 0 bases and J lost 8; bases outside the gene matches: 6. The CDR3 loop reads CASSYSSPTGGGYTF. The CDR3 DNA is TGTGCCAGCAGTTACTCGTCCCCGACAGGGGGCGGCTACACCTTC.

The J gene is TRBJ1-3, the V gene TRBV2; D call uncertain. Germline V lookup: CDR1 SNHLY, CDR2 FYNNEI. The V and J ends lost 9 bases and 0 bases respectively, with 15 bases between them. The CDR3 has 15 residues. As DNA, the CDR3 is TGTGCCAGTAAGAGCTTAGGAGTCTCTGGAAACACCATATATTTT. Translated: CASKSLGVSGNTIYF.

CDR3 protein: CASSTQGGFEAFF. CDR3 coding DNA: TGTGCCAGTAGTACCCAGGGCGGCTTTGAAGCTTTCTTT. This sequence joins TRBV19 and TRBJ1-1; TRBD1 is a possible D gene (5 bases). The V gene lost 4 bases and the J gene lost 7 bases, with 13 bases spanning the gap. The germline CDR1 and CDR2 sequences are LNHDA and SQIVND (reference sequence). The CDR3 sequence is 13 residues long.

The count of this clone is one. J is TRBJ2-1 and V is TRBV18; D might be TRBD2 (5 bases). The CDR3 sequence is 18 residues long. Germline V gene lookup returns CDR1 KGHSH and CDR2 LQKENI. V was trimmed by 6 bases and J by 5 bases, leaving 26 bases between them. The CDR3 coding sequence is TGTGCCAGCTCCCCCCTGGGAGTATCTAGTCTTACGGACAATGAGCAGTTCTTC. As protein: CASSPLGVSSLTDNEQFF.

This clone showed up just once. The chain links TRBV6-1 to TRBJ1-1; 9 positions agree with TRBD1. The CDR3 has 17 residues. CDR1 is MNHNS, CDR2 SASEGT, per germline. J was trimmed by 0 bases and V by 4 bases; bases with no gene match: 9. The CDR3 spells CASSAPTGGGMNTEAFF. CDR3 nucleotide sequence: TGTGCCAGCAGTGCTCCGACAGGGGGTGGCATGAACACTGAAGCTTTCTTT.

This CDR3 reads CASSPLRTNQPQHF. The DNA for the CDR3 is TGTGCCAGCAGTCCACTCCGGACGAATCAGCCCCAGCATTTT. The rearrangement joins TRBV27 to TRBJ1-5, with no clear D. Germline lookup yields CDR1 MNHEY and CDR2 SMNVEV (reference sequence). V gave up 5 bases and J gave up 4 bases, with 12 bases separating them. This CDR3 spans 14 amino acids.

This clone was detected only once. The V call is TRBV2, the J call TRBJ1-1; D unclear. Germline V gives CDR1 SNHLY, CDR2 FYNNEI. Trimming removed 2 bases at V and 2 bases at J, with 6 bases between. The CDR3 sequence is 13 residues long. CDR3 DNA: TGTGCCAGCAGTGAACAACTCAACACTGAAGCTTTCTTT. Residues: CASSEQLNTEAFF.

The chain links TRBV5-4 to TRBJ1-5; the D gene is possibly TRBD1 (6 bases). The CDR3 is 13 amino acids. In germline, CDR1 is SGHNT, CDR2 YYREEE (reference sequence). Deletions cut 4 bases from V and 7 bases from J, with 12 bases between. The CDR3 DNA reads as TGTGCCAGCAGCCTACAGGGCTTCCAGCCCCAGCATTTT. This codes for CASSLQGFQPQHF. Together with reference TRBV5-4 and TRBJ1-5, the CDR3 gives the full variable domain: ETGVTQSPTHLIKTRGQQVTLRCSSQSGHNTVSWYQQALGQGPQFIFQYYREEENGRGNFPPRFSGLQFPNYSSELNVNALELDDSALYLCASSLQGFQPQHFGDGTRLSIL.

The table lists this clone with a count of one. Here the CDR3 reads CASSYRTIKEETQYF. The DNA for the CDR3 is TGTGCCAGCAGTTACCGGACCATCAAGGAAGAGACCCAGTACTTC. V gene TRBV6-5 combines with J gene TRBJ2-5; D gene ambiguous. Trimming stripped 2 bases from V and 3 bases from J, with 13 bases between. The CDR3 totals 15 residues. From germline, CDR1 is MNHEY and CDR2 SVGAGI.

The genes are TRBV11-3 and TRBJ2-3; TRBD1 is a possible D gene (6 bases). Germline CDR1 is SGHNT and CDR2 is YENEEA. The CDR3 is made up of 13 amino acids. Between the trimmed V and J ends, which lost 2 bases and 4 bases, there was a span of 7 bases. CDR3 amino acids: CASSLTGSDTQYF. The CDR3 nucleotides are TGTGCCAGCAGCTTAACAGGGTCAGATACGCAGTATTTT. Variable domain in full (rest from reference TRBV11-3 and TRBJ2-3): EAGVVQSPRYKIIEKKQPVAFWCNPISGHNTLYWYLQNLGQGPELLIRYENEEAVDDSQLPKDRFSAERLKGVDSTLKIQPAELGDSAVYLCASSLTGSDTQYFGPGTRLTVL.

This clone was picked up a small number of times. This chain links TRBV5-1 with TRBJ1-3; D remains unclear. Germline-derived CDR1 and CDR2 are SGHRS and YFSETQ. V lost 4 bases, J lost 0 bases, and 11 bases lay in between. The CDR3 sequence is 15 residues long. Here the CDR3 reads CASSLASGSGNTIYF. CDR3 coding DNA: TGCGCCAGCAGCCTGGCGTCGGGCTCTGGAAACACCATATATTTT.

The chain combines TRBV9 with TRBJ1-5, with a weak D call TRBD1 (5 bases). Germline-derived CDR1 and CDR2 are SGDLS and YYNGEE. CDR3 size: 14 residues. V was pared by 3 bases and J by 4 bases, with 11 bases between. The CDR3 protein is CASSARGANQPQHF. CDR3 bases: TGTGCCAGCAGCGCTAGGGGAGCTAATCAGCCCCAGCATTTT.

V gene TRBV11-2 combines with J gene TRBJ1-2, with D perhaps TRBD1 (5 bases). Looked up from germline, CDR1 is SGHAT and CDR2 is FQNNGV. Trimming took 2 bases from V and 14 from J, leaving 18 bases between them. This CDR3 comprises 13 residues. The CDR3 spells CASSLRGARGRTF. The CDR3, as DNA: TGTGCCAGCAGCTTACGAGGGGCCCGGGGTCGGACCTTC.

The chain uses TRBV24-1 and TRBJ1-1, with no clear D. The CDR3 is 13 amino acids. Trimming removed 5 bases at V and 3 bases at J, with 9 bases between. Germline V gives CDR1 KGHDR, CDR2 SFDVKD. CDR3 residues: CATSGGPYTEAFF. CDR3 coding DNA: TGTGCCACCAGTGGTGGCCCATACACTGAAGCTTTCTTT.

V is TRBV6-4 and J is TRBJ2-7, with D perhaps given as TRBD1 or TRBD2 (5 bases each). Germline values: CDR1 MRHNA, CDR2 SNTAGT. The V gene lost 0 bases and the J gene lost 1 base, with 13 bases spanning the gap. The CDR3 contains 16 residues. The CDR3 loop reads CASSDSIRDASYEQYF. The CDR3 nucleotides read TGTGCCAGCAGTGACTCGATCCGGGACGCTTCCTACGAGCAGTACTTC.

The CDR3 DNA is TGTGCCACCAGCAGGACAGACAGCAACACCGGGGAGCTGTTTTTT. It specifies CATSRTDSNTGELFF. The chain carries TRBV15 and TRBJ2-2, with D tentatively TRBD1 (5 bases). This CDR3 is built from 15 residues. Per the germline V gene, CDR1 is LNHNV and CDR2 is YYDKDF (reference sequence). V was pared by 3 bases and J by 2 bases, with 10 bases between. Complete variable domain (other parts from reference TRBV15 and TRBJ2-2): DAMVIQNPRYQVTQFGKPVTLSCSQTLNHNVMYWYQQKSSQAPKLLFHYYDKDFNNEADTPDNFQSRRPNTSFCFLDIRSPGLGDTAMYLCATSRTDSNTGELFFGEGSRLTVL.

In this sample, this clone turned up a few times. This chain joins TRBV3-1 (or the pseudogene TRBV3-2) and TRBJ1-1, with no clear D. The germline CDR1 and CDR2 sequences are LGHDT and YNNKEL (reference sequence). The CDR3 length is 14 residues. Between the trimmed V and J ends, which lost 1 base and 0 bases, there was a span of 6 bases. CDR3 coding DNA: TGTGCCAGCAGCCAAGTAGCGGTGAACACTGAAGCTTTCTTT. It encodes CASSQVAVNTEAFF.

This clone was picked up one time. The chain links TRBV4-1 to TRBJ2-3; the match to TRBD2 covers 7 bases. Germline values: CDR1 MGHRA, CDR2 YSYEKL. CDR3 length: 16 amino acids. Trimming cost V 3 bases and J 6 bases; bases outside gene matches: 12. For the CDR3, the DNA is TGCGCCAGCAGCCAGGTCGGTGGCGGGAGTGAGGATACGCAGTATTTT. Translated, it gives CASSQVGGGSEDTQYF.

The chain uses TRBV28 and TRBJ1-2; D is ambiguous. CDR3 length: 11 amino acids. The germline V and J ends were trimmed by 6 bases and 7 bases, with 9 bases remaining between them. The germline gives CDR1 MDHEN, CDR2 SYDVKM. The CDR3, as DNA: TGTGCCAGCAGGGAGTACTCTGGCTACACCTTC. It encodes CASREYSGYTF.

V and J are TRBV6-5 and TRBJ1-2; 7 bases are shared with TRBD1. The CDR3 extends over 14 amino acids. Germline V lookup: CDR1 MNHEY, CDR2 SVGAGI. J was trimmed by 3 bases and V by 4 bases; bases with no gene match: 5. The CDR3 reads CASSLGRGYYGYTF. Here the CDR3 DNA reads TGTGCCAGCAGTTTAGGCAGGGGGTACTATGGCTACACCTTC.

The CDR3: CASSPWGDSPLHF. The CDR3 DNA reads as TGTGCCAGCAGCCCCTGGGGGGATTCACCCCTCCACTTT. J is TRBJ1-6 and V is TRBV13; tentatively, D is TRBD1 (5 bases). Germline CDR1 and CDR2: PRHDT and FYEKMQ (reference sequence). The CDR3 is made up of 13 amino acids. V was pared by 5 bases and J by 8 bases, with 10 bases between.

The chain employs TRBV21-1 and TRBJ2-1; the D call TRBD2 from the table was never checked on the DNA. TRBV21-1 corresponds to a pseudogene. This CDR3 is 19 amino acids long. The CDR3 reads CASSKIVRLAGGIYNEQFF. The CDR3 coding sequence is TGTGCCAGCAGCAAAATAGTGCGGCTAGCGGGAGGTATTTACAATGAGCAGTTCTTC.

J is TRBJ1-3 and V is TRBV6-1, with 10 bases matching TRBD1. CDR1 MNHNS and CDR2 SASEGT come from the germline V gene. This CDR3 contains 17 residues. V shed 2 bases and J 1 base; nucleotides not matched to a gene: 5. The CDR3 here is CASSERRQGASGNTIYF. The CDR3 DNA reads TGTGCCAGCAGTGAACGCCGACAGGGGGCATCTGGAAACACCATATATTTT.

The genes are TRBV5-1 and TRBJ1-1; D call uncertain. Trimming stripped 0 bases from V and 3 bases from J, with 6 bases between. Per the germline V gene, CDR1 is SGHRS and CDR2 is YFSETQ. This CDR3 contains 13 residues. CDR3: CASSLGRDTEAFF. In DNA form, the CDR3 reads TGCGCCAGCAGCTTGGGTAGGGACACTGAAGCTTTCTTT. Using reference TRBV5-1 and TRBJ1-1 for the parts outside the CDR3, the full variable domain is KAGVTQTPRYLIKTRGQQVTLSCSPISGHRSVSWYQQTPGQGLQFLFEYFSETQRNKGNFPGRFSGRQFSNSRSEMNVSTLELGDSALYLCASSLGRDTEAFFGQGTRLTVV.

V usage is TRBV2 and J usage is TRBJ2-7; tentatively, D is TRBD2 (6 bases). The CDR3 spans 14 residues. V lost 7 bases and J 2 bases, leaving 15 bases between the germline ends. CDR1 and CDR2 from the germline V gene are SNHLY and FYNNEI. In DNA form, the CDR3 reads TGTGCCAGCACCAGGGACTCCCTAACCTACGAGCAGTACTTC. Residues: CASTRDSLTYEQYF.

The chain uses TRBV2 and TRBJ1-5; 11 bases map to TRBD1. The CDR3 loop spans 15 amino acids. Losses at the gene ends were 7 bases for V and 5 bases for J; bases not matched to a gene: 7. Germline loops: CDR1 SNHLY, CDR2 FYNNEI. The CDR3 DNA reads TGTGCCAGCAATGACGGGACAGGGGGGTATCAGCCCCAGCATTTT. Residues: CASNDGTGGYQPQHF.

The chain couples TRBV30 to TRBJ1-4; D unclear. CDR1 is GTSNPN and CDR2 is SVGIG in the germline V gene (reference sequence). The CDR3 spans 14 residues. Trimming left V 3 bases short and J 3 bases short, with 11 bases between. The CDR3 DNA is TGTGCCTGGAGACTTGGAGGAGCTAATGAAAAACTGTTTTTT. It is translated as CAWRLGGANEKLFF.